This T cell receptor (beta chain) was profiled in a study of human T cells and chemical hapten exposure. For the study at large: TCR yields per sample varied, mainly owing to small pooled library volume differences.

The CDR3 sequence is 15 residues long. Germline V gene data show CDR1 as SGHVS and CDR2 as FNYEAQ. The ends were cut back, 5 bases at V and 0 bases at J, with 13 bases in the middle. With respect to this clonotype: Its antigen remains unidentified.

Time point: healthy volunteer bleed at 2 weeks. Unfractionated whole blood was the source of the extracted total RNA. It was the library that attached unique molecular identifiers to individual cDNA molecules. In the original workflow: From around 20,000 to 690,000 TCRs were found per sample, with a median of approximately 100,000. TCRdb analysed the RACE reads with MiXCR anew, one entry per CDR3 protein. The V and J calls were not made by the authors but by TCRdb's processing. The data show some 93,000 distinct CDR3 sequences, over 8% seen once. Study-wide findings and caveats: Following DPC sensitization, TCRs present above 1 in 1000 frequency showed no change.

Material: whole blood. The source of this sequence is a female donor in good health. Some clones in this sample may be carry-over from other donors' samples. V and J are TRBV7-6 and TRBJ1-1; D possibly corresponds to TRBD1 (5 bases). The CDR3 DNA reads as TGTGCCAGCAGCAACGGGGGGGGAATGAACACTGAAGCTTTCTTT. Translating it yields CASSNGGGMNTEAFF.